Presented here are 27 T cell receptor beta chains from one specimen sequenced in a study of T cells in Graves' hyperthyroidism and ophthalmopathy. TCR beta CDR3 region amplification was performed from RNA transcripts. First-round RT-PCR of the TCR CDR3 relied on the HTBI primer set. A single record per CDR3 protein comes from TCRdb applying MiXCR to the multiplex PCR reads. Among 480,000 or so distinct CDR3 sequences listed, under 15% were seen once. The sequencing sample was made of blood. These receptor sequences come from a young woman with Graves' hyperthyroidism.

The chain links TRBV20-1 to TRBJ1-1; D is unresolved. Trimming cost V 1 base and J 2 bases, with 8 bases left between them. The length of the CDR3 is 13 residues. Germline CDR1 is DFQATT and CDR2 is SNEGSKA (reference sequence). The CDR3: CSARALKNTEAFF. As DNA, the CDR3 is TGCAGTGCTAGAGCACTCAAAAACACTGAAGCTTTCTTT.

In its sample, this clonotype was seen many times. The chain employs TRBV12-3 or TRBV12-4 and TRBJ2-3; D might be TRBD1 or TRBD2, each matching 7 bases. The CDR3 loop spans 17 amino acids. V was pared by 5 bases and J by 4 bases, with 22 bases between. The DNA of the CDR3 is TGTGCCAGCAGTGCCCAGGGAGGGGGCTTTGGGGCAGATACGCAGTATTTT. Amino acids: CASSAQGGGFGADTQYF.

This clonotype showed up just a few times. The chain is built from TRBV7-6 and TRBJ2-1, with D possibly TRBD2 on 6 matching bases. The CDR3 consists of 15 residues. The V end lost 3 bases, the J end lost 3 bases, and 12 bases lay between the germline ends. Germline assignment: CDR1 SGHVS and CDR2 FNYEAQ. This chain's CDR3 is CASSLRGLLYNEQFF. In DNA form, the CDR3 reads TGTGCCAGCAGCTTGAGGGGACTCCTCTACAATGAGCAGTTCTTC.

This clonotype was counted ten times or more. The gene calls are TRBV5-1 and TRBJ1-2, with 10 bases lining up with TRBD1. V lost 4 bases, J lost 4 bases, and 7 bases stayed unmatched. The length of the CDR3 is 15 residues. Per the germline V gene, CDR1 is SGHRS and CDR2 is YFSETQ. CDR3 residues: CASSRRGDRGYGYTF. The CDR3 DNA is TGCGCCAGCAGCCGGCGGGGGGACAGGGGCTATGGCTACACCTTC.

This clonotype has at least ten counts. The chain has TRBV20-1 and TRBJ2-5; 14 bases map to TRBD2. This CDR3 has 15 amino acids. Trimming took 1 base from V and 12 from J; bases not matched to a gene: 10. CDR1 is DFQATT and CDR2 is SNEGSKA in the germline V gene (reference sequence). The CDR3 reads CSARASTRLAGGKYF. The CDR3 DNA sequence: TGCAGTGCTAGAGCCTCCACACGACTAGCGGGAGGGAAGTACTTC.

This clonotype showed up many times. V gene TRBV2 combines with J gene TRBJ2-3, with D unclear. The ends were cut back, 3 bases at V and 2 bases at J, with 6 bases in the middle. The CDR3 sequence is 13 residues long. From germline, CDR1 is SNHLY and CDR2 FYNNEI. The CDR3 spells CASSDTPTDTQYF. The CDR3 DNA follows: TGTGCCAGCAGTGACACTCCCACAGATACGCAGTATTTT.

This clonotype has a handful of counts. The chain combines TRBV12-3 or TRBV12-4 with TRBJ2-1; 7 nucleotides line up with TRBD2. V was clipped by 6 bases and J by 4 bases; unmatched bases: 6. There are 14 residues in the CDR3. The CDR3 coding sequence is TGTGCCAGCAGCCCTGAGCGGGGATACAATGAGCAGTTCTTC. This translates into CASSPERGYNEQFF.

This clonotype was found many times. CDR3 DNA: TGTGCCAGCAGTCCGGGACAGGCCTTAGATCAGCCCCAGCATTTT. The encoded protein is CASSPGQALDQPQHF. This chain uses TRBV7-6 with TRBJ1-5; 8 nucleotides line up with TRBD1. The CDR3 has 15 amino acids. J lost 5 bases, V lost 6 bases, and 9 bases had no gene match. The germline CDR1 and CDR2 sequences are SGHVS and FNYEAQ.

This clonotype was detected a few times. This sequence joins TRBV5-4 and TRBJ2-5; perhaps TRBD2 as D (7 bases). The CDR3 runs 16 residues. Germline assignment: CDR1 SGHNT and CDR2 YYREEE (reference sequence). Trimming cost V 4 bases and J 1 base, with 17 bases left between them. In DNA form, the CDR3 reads TGTGCCAGCAGCCCGGGGGAGGGGGATAGCCAAGAGACCCAGTACTTC. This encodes CASSPGEGDSQETQYF.

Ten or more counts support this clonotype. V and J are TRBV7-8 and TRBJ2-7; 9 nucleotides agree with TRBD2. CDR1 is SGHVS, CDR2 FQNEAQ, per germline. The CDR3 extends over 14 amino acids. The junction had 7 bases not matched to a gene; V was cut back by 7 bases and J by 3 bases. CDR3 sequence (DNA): TGTGCCAGCACCGGGCCTAGCGGGATCTACGAGCAGTACTTC. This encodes CASTGPSGIYEQYF.

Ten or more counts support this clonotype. This chain's CDR3 is CAISDAGGSYEQYV. The CDR3 bases are TGTGCCATCAGTGATGCAGGCGGGAGCTACGAGCAGTACGTC. The V and J genes are TRBV10-3 and TRBJ2-7; 7 bases line up with TRBD2. The germline gives CDR1 ENHRY, CDR2 SYGVKD. After removal of 3 bases from V and 3 bases from J, the junction contained 5 bases not matched to a gene. The CDR3 contains 14 residues.

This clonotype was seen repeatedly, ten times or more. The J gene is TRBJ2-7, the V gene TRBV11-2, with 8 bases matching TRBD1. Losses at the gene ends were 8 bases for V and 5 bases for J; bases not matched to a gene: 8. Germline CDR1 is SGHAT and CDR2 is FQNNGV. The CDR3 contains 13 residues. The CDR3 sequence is CASRRTGLDEQYF. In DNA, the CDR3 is TGTGCCAGCCGCAGGACAGGGTTGGACGAGCAGTACTTC. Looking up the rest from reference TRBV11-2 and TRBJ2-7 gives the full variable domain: EAGVAQSPRYKIIEKRQSVAFWCNPISGHATLYWYQQILGQGPKLLIQFQNNGVVDDSQLPKDRFSAERLKGVDSTLKIQPAKLEDSAVYLCASRRTGLDEQYFGPGTRLTVT.

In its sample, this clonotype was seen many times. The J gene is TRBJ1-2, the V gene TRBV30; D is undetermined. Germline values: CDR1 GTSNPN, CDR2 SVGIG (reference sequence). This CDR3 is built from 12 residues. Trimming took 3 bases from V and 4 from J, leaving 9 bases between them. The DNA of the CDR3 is TGTGCCTGGAGGGGCAGTACCTATGGCTACACCTTC. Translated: CAWRGSTYGYTF.

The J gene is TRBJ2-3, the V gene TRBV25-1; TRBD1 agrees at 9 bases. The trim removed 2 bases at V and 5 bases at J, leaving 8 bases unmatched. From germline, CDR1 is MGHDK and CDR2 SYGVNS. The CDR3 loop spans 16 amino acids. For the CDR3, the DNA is TGTGCCAGCAGTGAAATGGGACAGGGCACGATAGATACGCAGTATTTT. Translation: CASSEMGQGTIDTQYF.

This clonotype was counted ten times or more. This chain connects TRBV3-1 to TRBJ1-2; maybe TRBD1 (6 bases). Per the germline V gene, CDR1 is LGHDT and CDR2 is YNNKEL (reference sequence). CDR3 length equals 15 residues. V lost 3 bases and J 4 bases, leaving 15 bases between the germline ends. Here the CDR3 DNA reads TGTGCCAGCAGCCACCGCGTGGGGGGCAGCTATGGCTACACCTTC. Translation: CASSHRVGGSYGYTF.

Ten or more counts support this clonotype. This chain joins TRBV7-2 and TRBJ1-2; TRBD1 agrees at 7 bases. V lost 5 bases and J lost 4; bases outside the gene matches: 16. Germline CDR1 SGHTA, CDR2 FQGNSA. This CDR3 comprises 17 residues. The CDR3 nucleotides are TGTGCCAGCAGCCTCCAAACGGGACAGCCGAGCGGCTATGGCTACACCTTC. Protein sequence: CASSLQTGQPSGYGYTF.

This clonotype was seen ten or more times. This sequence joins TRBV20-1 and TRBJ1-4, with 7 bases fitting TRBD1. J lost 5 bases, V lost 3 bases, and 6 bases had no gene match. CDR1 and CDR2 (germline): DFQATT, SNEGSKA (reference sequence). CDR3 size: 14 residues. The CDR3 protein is CSASRQGRNEKLFF. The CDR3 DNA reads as TGCAGTGCTAGCCGACAGGGTCGGAATGAAAAACTGTTTTTT.

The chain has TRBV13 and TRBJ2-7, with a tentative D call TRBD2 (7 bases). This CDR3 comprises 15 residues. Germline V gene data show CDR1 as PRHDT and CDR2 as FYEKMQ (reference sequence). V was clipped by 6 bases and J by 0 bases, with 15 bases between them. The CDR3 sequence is CASRRGAGVSYEQYV. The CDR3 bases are TGTGCCAGCAGACGGGGGGCGGGAGTCTCCTACGAGCAGTACGTC.

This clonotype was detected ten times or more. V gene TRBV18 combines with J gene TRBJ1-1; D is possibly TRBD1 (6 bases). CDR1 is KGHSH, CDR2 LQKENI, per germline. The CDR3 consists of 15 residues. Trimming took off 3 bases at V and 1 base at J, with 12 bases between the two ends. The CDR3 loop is CASSPVRQENTEAFF. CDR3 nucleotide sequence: TGTGCCAGCTCACCGGTTAGACAGGAGAACACTGAAGCTTTCTTT.

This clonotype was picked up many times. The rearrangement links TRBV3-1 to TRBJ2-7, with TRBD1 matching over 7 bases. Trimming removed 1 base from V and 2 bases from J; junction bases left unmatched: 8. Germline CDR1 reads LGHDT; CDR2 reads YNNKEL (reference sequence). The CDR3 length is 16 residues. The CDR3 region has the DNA TGTGCCAGCAGCCAAGGGGGATGGGGACAGCCCTACGAGCAGTACTTC. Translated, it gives CASSQGGWGQPYEQYF.

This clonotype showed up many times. The DNA of the CDR3 is TGTGCCAGCAGTGAAGGAAATAGCGGAAGATACAATGAGCAGTTCTTC. It codes for CASSEGNSGRYNEQFF. V and J are TRBV2 and TRBJ2-1; possible D gene TRBD2, 6 bases. The CDR3 runs to 16 residues. Germline-derived CDR1 and CDR2 are SNHLY and FYNNEI. Trimming took 1 base from V and 4 from J, leaving 14 bases between them.

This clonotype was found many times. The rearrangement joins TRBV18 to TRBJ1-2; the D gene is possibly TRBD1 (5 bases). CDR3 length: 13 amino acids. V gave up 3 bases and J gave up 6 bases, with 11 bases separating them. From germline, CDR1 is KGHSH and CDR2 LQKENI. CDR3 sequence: CASSPARGHGYTF. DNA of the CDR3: TGTGCCAGCTCACCCGCGCGGGGCCATGGCTACACCTTC.

In DNA form, the CDR3 reads TGTGCCAGCAGCTTTACCGGGACTAGCGGCCTAAGCTCCTACAATGAGCAGTTCTTC. Its translation: CASSFTGTSGLSSYNEQFF. The chain joins TRBV11-1 to TRBJ2-1, with 11 nucleotides matching TRBD2. Trimming cost V 3 bases and J 0 bases; bases outside gene matches: 10. The CDR3 length is 19 residues. Germline V gives CDR1 SGHAT, CDR2 FQDESV (reference sequence).

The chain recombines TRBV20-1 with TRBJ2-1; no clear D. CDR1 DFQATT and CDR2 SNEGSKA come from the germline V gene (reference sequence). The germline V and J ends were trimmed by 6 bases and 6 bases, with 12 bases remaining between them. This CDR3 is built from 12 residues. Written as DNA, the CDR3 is TGCAGTGCGACCGTGGCCCTCAATGAGCAGTTCTTC. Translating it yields CSATVALNEQFF.

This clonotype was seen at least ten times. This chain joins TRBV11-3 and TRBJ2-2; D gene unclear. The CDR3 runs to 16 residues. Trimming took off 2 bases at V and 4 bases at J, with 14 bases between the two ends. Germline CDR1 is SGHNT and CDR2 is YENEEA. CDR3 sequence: CASSLRVVVGTGELFF. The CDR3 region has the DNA TGTGCCAGCAGCTTACGGGTCGTCGTTGGCACCGGGGAGCTGTTTTTT.

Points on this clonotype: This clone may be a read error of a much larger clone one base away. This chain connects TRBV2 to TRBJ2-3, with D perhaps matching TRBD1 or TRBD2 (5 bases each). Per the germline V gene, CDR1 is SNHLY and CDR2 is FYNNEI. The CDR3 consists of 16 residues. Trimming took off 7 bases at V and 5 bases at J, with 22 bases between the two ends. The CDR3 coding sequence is TGTGCCAGCACCGAGGGGTGGGGCGGGTCGGGAGATACGCAGTATTTT. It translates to CASTEGWGGSGDTQYF. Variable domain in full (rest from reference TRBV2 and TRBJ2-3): EPEVTQTPSHQVTQMGQEVILRCVPISNHLYFYWYRQILGQKVEFLVSFYNNEISEKSEIFDDQFSVERPDGSNFTLKIRSTKLEDSAMYFCASTEGWGGSGDTQYFGPGTRLTVL.

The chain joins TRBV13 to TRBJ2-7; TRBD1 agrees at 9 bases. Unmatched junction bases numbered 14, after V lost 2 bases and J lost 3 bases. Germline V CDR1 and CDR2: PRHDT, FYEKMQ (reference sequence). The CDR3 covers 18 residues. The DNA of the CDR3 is TGTGCCAGCAGCTTAATGTGGGGACAGGGAAGAGGGGACTACGAGCAGTACTTC. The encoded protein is CASSLMWGQGRGDYEQYF. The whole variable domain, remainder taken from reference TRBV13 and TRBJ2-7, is AAGVIQSPRHLIKEKRETATLKCYPIPRHDTVYWYQQGPGQDPQFLISFYEKMQSDKGSIPDRFSAQQFSDYHSELNMSSLELGDSALYFCASSLMWGQGRGDYEQYFGPGTRLTVT.